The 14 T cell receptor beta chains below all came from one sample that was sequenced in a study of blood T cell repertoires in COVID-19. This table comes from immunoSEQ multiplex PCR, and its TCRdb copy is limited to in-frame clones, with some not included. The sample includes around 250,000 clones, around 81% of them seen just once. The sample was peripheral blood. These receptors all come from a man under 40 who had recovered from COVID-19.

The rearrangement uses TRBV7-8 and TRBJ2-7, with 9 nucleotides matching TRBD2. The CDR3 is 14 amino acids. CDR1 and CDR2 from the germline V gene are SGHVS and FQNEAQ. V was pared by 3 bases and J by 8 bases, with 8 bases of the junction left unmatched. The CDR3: CASSLGLAEGKQYF. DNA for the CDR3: TGTGCCAGCAGCTTGGGACTAGCCGAAGGGAAGCAGTACTTC.

The CDR3 bases are TGTGCCAGCAGTTACTCCGAGGGCGGCTATGGCTACACCTTC. Translating gives CASSYSEGGYGYTF. The V gene is TRBV6-5, the J gene TRBJ1-2; no clear D. The CDR3 is 14 residues long. In germline, CDR1 is MNHEY, CDR2 SVGAGI. V was shortened by 0 bases and J by 4 bases, with 9 bases between the two germline ends.

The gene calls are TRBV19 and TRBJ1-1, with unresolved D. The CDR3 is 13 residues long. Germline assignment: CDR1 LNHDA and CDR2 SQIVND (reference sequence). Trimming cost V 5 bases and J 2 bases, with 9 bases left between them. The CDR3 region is CASSGPFNTEAFF. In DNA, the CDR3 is TGTGCCAGTAGTGGGCCATTTAACACTGAAGCTTTCTTT.

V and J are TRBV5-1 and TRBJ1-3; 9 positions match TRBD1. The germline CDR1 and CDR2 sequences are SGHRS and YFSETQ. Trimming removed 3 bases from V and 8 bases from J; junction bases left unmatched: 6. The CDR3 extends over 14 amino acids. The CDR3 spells CASSSGQGLDTIYF. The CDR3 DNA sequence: TGCGCCAGCAGCTCAGGACAGGGGTTAGACACCATATATTTT.

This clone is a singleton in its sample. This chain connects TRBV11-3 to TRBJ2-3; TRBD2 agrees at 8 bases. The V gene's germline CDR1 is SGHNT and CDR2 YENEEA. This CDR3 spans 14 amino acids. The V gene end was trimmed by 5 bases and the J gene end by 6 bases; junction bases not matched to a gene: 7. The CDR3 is CASSPGLAPDTQYF. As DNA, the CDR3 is TGTGCCAGCAGCCCCGGACTAGCTCCGGATACGCAGTATTTT.

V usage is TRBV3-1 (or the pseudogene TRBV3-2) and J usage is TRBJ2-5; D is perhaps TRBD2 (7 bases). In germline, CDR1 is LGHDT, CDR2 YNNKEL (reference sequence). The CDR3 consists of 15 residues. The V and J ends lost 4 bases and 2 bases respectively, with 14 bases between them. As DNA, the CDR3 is TGTGCCAGCAGCCGCGGGGGAGGGGGACAAGAGACCCAGTACTTC. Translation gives CASSRGGGGQETQYF.

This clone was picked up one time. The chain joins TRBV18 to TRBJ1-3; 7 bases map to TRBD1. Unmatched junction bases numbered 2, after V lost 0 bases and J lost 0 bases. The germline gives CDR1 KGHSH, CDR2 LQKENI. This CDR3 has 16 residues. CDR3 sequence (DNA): TGTGCCAGCTCACCACCGGGGGACAGCTCTGGAAACACCATATATTTT. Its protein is CASSPPGDSSGNTIYF.

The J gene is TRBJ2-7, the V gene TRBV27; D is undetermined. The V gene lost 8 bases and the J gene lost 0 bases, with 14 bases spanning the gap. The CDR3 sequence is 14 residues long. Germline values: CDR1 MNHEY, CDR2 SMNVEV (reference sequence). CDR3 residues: CASQARFSSYEQYF. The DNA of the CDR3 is TGTGCCAGCCAAGCCAGGTTCAGCTCCTACGAGCAGTACTTC.

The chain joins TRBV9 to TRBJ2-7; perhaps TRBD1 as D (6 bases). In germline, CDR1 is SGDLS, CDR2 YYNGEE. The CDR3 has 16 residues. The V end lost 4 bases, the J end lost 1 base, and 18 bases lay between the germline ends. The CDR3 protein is CASSKEDRLRSYEQYV. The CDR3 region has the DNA TGTGCCAGCAGCAAGGAGGACAGATTAAGGTCCTACGAGCAGTACGTC.

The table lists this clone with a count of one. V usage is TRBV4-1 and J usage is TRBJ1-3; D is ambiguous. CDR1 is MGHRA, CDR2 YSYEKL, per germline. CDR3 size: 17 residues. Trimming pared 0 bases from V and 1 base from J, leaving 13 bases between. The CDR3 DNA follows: TGCGCCAGCAGCCAAGAGGCGGGCAGATATTCTGGAAACACCATATATTTT. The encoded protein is CASSQEAGRYSGNTIYF.

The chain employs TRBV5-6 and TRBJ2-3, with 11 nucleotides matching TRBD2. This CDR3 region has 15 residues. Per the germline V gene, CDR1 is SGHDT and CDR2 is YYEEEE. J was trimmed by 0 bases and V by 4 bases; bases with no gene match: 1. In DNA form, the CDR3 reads TGTGCCAGCAGCAGACTAGCGGGGAGCACAGATACGCAGTATTTT. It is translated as CASSRLAGSTDTQYF.

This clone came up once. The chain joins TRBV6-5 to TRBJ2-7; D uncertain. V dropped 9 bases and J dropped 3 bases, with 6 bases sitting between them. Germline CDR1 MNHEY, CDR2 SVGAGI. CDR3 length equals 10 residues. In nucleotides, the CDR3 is TGTGCCAGTCGGAGCTACGAGCAGTACTTC. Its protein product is CASRSYEQYF.

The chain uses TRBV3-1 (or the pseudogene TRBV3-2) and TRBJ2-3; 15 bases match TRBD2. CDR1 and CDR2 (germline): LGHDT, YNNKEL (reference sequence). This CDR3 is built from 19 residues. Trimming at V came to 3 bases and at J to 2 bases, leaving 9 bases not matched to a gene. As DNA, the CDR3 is TGTGCCAGCAGCCAGGACGGACTAGCGGGGGGGCCGTCCACAGATACGCAGTATTTT. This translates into CASSQDGLAGGPSTDTQYF.

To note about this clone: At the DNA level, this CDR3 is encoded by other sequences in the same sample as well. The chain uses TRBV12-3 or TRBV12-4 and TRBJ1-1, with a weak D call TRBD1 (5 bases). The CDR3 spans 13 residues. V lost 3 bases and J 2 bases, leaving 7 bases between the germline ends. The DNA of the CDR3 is TGTGCCAGCAGTTTGGGGCCAAACACTGAAGCTTTCTTT. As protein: CASSLGPNTEAFF.